One and the same sample provided the 24 T cell receptor beta chains below, sequenced in a study of T cells in women clearing cervical HPV infection. This table comes from immunoSEQ multiplex PCR, and its TCRdb copy is limited to in-frame clones, with some not included. The sample data list about 20,000 clones. The source material was blood buffy coat. The receptors shown here come from a woman between 18 and 70 years old with a cervical HPV16 infection that either progressed to CIN3+ or cleared (not recorded which).

Regarding this clone: The CDR3 is cut off 3 residues early in the read; its end comes from the germline J gene. The rearrangement links TRBV19 to TRBJ2-7; D gene unclear. Trimming left V 3 bases short and J 4 bases short, with 10 bases between. CDR1 is LNHDA and CDR2 is SQIVND in the germline V gene (reference sequence). CDR3 length: 13 amino acids. CDR3 in amino acids: CASSINKDYEQYF. The sequenced CDR3 bases are TGTGCCAGTAGTATCAACAAAGATTACGAG.

A word on this clone: The read halts 3 residues ahead of the CDR3 end, with the missing end drawn from the germline J gene. The chain employs TRBV6-2 or TRBV6-3 and TRBJ2-7; possible D gene TRBD2, 5 bases. Germline V gene data show CDR1 as MNHEY and CDR2 as SVGEGT. Trimming left V 6 bases short and J 6 bases short, with 24 bases between. The CDR3 is 16 residues long. The CDR3 loop reads CASRLFLPHRGSEQYF. The covered CDR3 bases are TGTGCCAGCAGGCTCTTCTTGCCACACCGGGGATCCGAG.

As to this clone: The DNA ends 3 residues before the CDR3 does, and the rest of the CDR3 is filled in from the germline J gene. V usage is TRBV20-1 and J usage is TRBJ2-5; 11 bases fit TRBD2. Looked up from germline, CDR1 is DFQATT and CDR2 is SNEGSKA (reference sequence). This CDR3 is 16 amino acids long. With 4 bases clipped from V and 0 bases from J, the junction kept 7 bases outside the gene matches. The covered CDR3 bases are TGCAGTGCTAATATGCTACTAGCGGGAGACCAAGAGACC. This sequence encodes CSANMLLAGDQET. The full CDR3 protein reads CSANMLLAGDQETQYF.

With regard to this clone: Read sequence stops 3 residues before the CDR3 end, and the germline J gene provides the missing end. This chain links TRBV19 with TRBJ1-2; 7 bases align to TRBD1. Germline V gene data show CDR1 as LNHDA and CDR2 as SQIVND (reference sequence). CDR3 length: 14 amino acids. J gave up 4 bases and V 4 bases, and 6 bases lay outside the gene matches. CDR3 residues: CASSTRGASYGYTF. CDR3 DNA (partial): TGTGCCAGTAGTACCAGGGGGGCGAGCTATGGC.

Concerning this clone: The junction and the germline gene differ at one end; a read error may be behind it. The read falls 3 residues short of the CDR3 end, and the missing part is taken from the germline J gene. The J gene is TRBJ1-4, the V gene TRBV20-1; D gene ambiguous. The germline gives CDR1 DFQATT, CDR2 SNEGSKA (reference sequence). The CDR3 has 13 amino acids. The covered CDR3 bases are TGCAGTGCGAGAGGATATTCGGATGAAAAA. Protein product: CSARGYSDEK. The full CDR3 reads CSARGYSDEKLFF.

CDR3 sequence reads: CASTPGTTQETQYF. The CDR3 DNA, read in part, is TGTGCCAGCACCCCCGGGACTACCCAAGAGACC. V usage is TRBV5-4 and J usage is TRBJ2-5; 7 bases are shared with TRBD2. The read halts 3 residues ahead of the CDR3 end, with the missing end drawn from the germline J gene. With V trimmed by 6 bases and J by 1 base, 6 bases remained unmatched. This CDR3 is built from 14 residues. Per the germline V gene, CDR1 is SGHNT and CDR2 is YYREEE (reference sequence).

Notes on this clone: Read data end 3 residues before the CDR3 end; the end is taken from the germline J gene. V and J are TRBV10-3 and TRBJ1-2; 8 bases agree with TRBD1. V lost 6 bases and J lost 4; bases outside the gene matches: 4. The CDR3 consists of 13 residues. Germline V gene sequence: CDR1 ENHRY, CDR2 SYGVKD. The CDR3 reads CAIRETGAYGYTF. The part of the CDR3 DNA that was read is TGTGCCATCAGGGAGACAGGGGCCTATGGC.

With respect to this clone: The observed sequence ends 3 residues before the CDR3 terminus, with the missing tail filled in from the germline J gene. This chain links TRBV12-3 or TRBV12-4 with TRBJ2-3; TRBD2 matches at 8 bases. V shed 4 bases, J shed 3 bases, and the junction held 12 bases outside the gene matches. The CDR3 spans 17 residues. The sequenced CDR3 bases are TGTGCCAGCAGTTATACAGCGGGAGTGTTAGGAACAGATACG. This sequence encodes CASSYTAGVLGTDT. The complete CDR3 reads CASSYTAGVLGTDTQYF.

Details on this clone: The sequenced fragment ends 3 residues before the CDR3 boundary, so the rest is inferred from the germline J gene. The rearrangement uses TRBV11-2 and TRBJ1-1; a weak D match, TRBD1 (5 bases). This CDR3 spans 14 amino acids. The germline V gene encodes CDR1 SGHAT and CDR2 FQNNGV. The CDR3 here is CASSLDLGREAAFF. CDR3 DNA, as far as it was read: TGTGCCAGCAGCTTAGATTTGGGCAGGGAAGCA. Variable domain in full (rest from reference TRBV11-2 and TRBJ1-1): EAGVAQSPRYKIIEKRQSVAFWCNPISGHATLYWYQQILGQGPKLLIQFQNNGVVDDSQLPKDRFSAERLKGVDSTLKIQPAKLEDSAVYLCASSLDLGREAAFFGQGTRLTVV.

As to this clone: Sequencing ends 3 residues short of the CDR3 end; the germline J gene provides the rest. The gene calls are TRBV5-1 and TRBJ2-4, with 8 bases fitting TRBD1. CDR1 is SGHRS and CDR2 is YFSETQ in the germline V gene. This CDR3 is 14 amino acids long. With V trimmed by 3 bases and J by 4 bases, 3 bases remained unmatched. The CDR3 here is CASSSGQGKNIQYF. CDR3 DNA, as far as it was read: TGCGCCAGCAGCTCAGGACAGGGAAAAAACATT.

As regards this clone: The read terminates 3 residues ahead of where the CDR3 ends, so the germline J gene completes it. The chain joins TRBV20-1 to TRBJ2-3; the match to TRBD1 covers 8 bases. The CDR3 loop spans 15 amino acids. Germline assignment: CDR1 DFQATT and CDR2 SNEGSKA (reference sequence). V was clipped by 5 bases and J by 4 bases; unmatched bases: 11. CDR3 region: CSAPPPGGRPDTQYF. The sequenced part of the CDR3 DNA is TGCAGTGCTCCACCACCAGGGGGCCGACCAGATACG.

In regard to this clone: The CDR3 goes on 3 residues after the read ends, and that part is filled in from the germline J gene. J is TRBJ1-1 and V is TRBV11-2; unclear D gene. The germline V gene has CDR1 SGHAT and CDR2 FQNNGV. The CDR3 loop spans 14 amino acids. Partial CDR3 DNA: TGTGCCAGCAGCTCGGAAACTCGGAGGGCGGAA. It translates to CASSSETRRAE. From start to end, the CDR3 is CASSSETRRAEAFF.

As regards this clone: The read halts 3 residues ahead of the CDR3 end, with the missing end drawn from the germline J gene. The gene calls are TRBV5-1 and TRBJ2-1; 8 nucleotides agree with TRBD2. The CDR3 covers 15 residues. V lost 5 bases to trimming and J lost 6 bases; unmatched junction nucleotides: 10. CDR1 is SGHRS and CDR2 is YFSETQ in the germline V gene. The DNA read from the CDR3 is TGCGCCAGCAGTGAGGGTAGCGGGAATGTCAATGAG. Translating it yields CASSEGSGNVNE. The complete CDR3 sequence is CASSEGSGNVNEQFF.

As regards this clone: The sequenced fragment ends 3 residues before the CDR3 boundary, so the rest is inferred from the germline J gene. V and J are TRBV5-1 and TRBJ1-3, with TRBD1 matching 7 bases. V dropped 1 base and J dropped 1; count of bases not matched to a gene: 5. Looked up from germline, CDR1 is SGHRS and CDR2 is YFSETQ. The CDR3 runs to 16 residues. The part of the CDR3 DNA that was read is TGCGCCAGCAGCTTGACAGGGGCCTCATCTGGAAACACC. It encodes CASSLTGASSGNT. From start to end, the CDR3 is CASSLTGASSGNTIYF.

Concerning this clone: The CDR3 extends 3 residues past the end of the read, so its final part is completed from the germline J gene. V gene TRBV20-1 combines with J gene TRBJ2-1, with D possibly matching TRBD1 (5 bases). Between the trimmed V and J ends, which lost 5 bases and 5 bases, there was a span of 19 bases. Germline CDR1 is DFQATT and CDR2 is SNEGSKA (reference sequence). This CDR3 has 15 amino acids. The CDR3 sequence: CSAQRPTGGDNEQFF. The part of the CDR3 DNA that was read is TGCAGTGCTCAACGCCCAACAGGTGGGGACAATGAG.

As regards this clone: The observed sequence ends 3 residues before the CDR3 terminus, with the missing tail filled in from the germline J gene. Other DNA sequences in the same sample also yield this CDR3. V usage is TRBV5-6 and J usage is TRBJ2-5; maybe TRBD2 (5 bases). This CDR3 region has 13 residues. Trimming left V 2 bases short and J 5 bases short, with 10 bases between. The V gene's germline CDR1 is SGHDT and CDR2 YYEEEE. The CDR3 reads CASSLRTGETQYF. CDR3 bases read: TGTGCCAGCAGCTTACGCACGGGGGAGACC. The variable domain in full, with the rest retrieved from reference TRBV5-6 and TRBJ2-5, is DAGVTQSPTHLIKTRGQQVTLRCSPKSGHDTVSWYQQALGQGPQFIFQYYEEEERQRGNFPDRFSGHQFPNYSSELNVNALLLGDSALYLCASSLRTGETQYFGPGTRLLVL.

In regard to this clone: The read gets to within 3 residues of the CDR3 end, and the germline J gene fills in the rest. J is TRBJ2-1 and V is TRBV19; 16 bases line up with TRBD2. The germline V gene has CDR1 LNHDA and CDR2 SQIVND (reference sequence). The CDR3 covers 17 residues. V dropped 6 bases and J dropped 8; count of bases not matched to a gene: 10. CDR3 residues: CASSPGLAGGKGDEQFF. The CDR3 DNA, read in part, is TGTGCCAGTAGCCCGGGACTAGCGGGAGGGAAGGGCGATGAG.

To note about this clone: The CDR3 end falls 3 residues outside the read, so it is completed with the germline J gene. V gene TRBV30 combines with J gene TRBJ1-5; D call uncertain. The CDR3 length is 14 residues. CDR1 GTSNPN and CDR2 SVGIG come from the germline V gene (reference sequence). With 1 base removed from V and 3 bases from J, the gap between germline ends came to 10 bases. The CDR3 sequence is CAWSGSGTNQPQHF. The part of the CDR3 DNA that was read is TGTGCCTGGAGTGGTTCGGGTACCAATCAGCCC.

Of note for this clone: The missing CDR3 end, 3 residues past where the read stops, is filled in from the germline J gene. The rearrangement joins TRBV30 to TRBJ1-1; 10 bases line up with TRBD1. After removal of 0 bases from V and 5 bases from J, the junction contained 3 bases not matched to a gene. This CDR3 region has 14 residues. The germline CDR1 and CDR2 sequences are GTSNPN and SVGIG (reference sequence). The part of the CDR3 DNA that was read is TGTGCCTGGAGTGTAGACAGGGGGCAAACTGAA. This encodes CAWSVDRGQTE. The CDR3 in its entirety is CAWSVDRGQTEAFF.

To note about this clone: The read stops 3 residues short of the end of the CDR3; the missing end is completed from the germline J gene. V gene TRBV18 combines with J gene TRBJ1-1, with D hard to call. The V gene lost 3 bases and the J gene lost 1 base, with 15 bases spanning the gap. CDR1 and CDR2 from the germline V gene are KGHSH and LQKENI. The CDR3 has 16 residues. The CDR3 is CASSPFAQKTNTEAFF. The covered CDR3 bases are TGTGCCAGCTCACCCTTTGCACAGAAAACGAACACTGAA.

Concerning this clone: Read coverage stops 3 residues before the CDR3 terminus; the germline J gene supplies the remainder. V and J are TRBV7-9 and TRBJ2-7, with 9 bases lining up with TRBD2. J was trimmed by 6 bases and V by 1 base; bases with no gene match: 4. The CDR3 consists of 14 residues. Germline CDR1 is SEHNR and CDR2 is FQNEAQ (reference sequence). The CDR3 bases that were read are TGTGCCAGCAGCTTAGTAGCGGGAGCACGCGAG. This gives the protein CASSLVAGARE. The full-length CDR3 reads as CASSLVAGAREQYF.

In regard to this clone: The read falls 3 residues short of the CDR3 end, and the missing part is taken from the germline J gene. The chain couples TRBV7-8 to TRBJ2-1; 11 bases are shared with TRBD2. The CDR3 consists of 15 residues. With V trimmed by 4 bases and J by 2 bases, 1 base remained unmatched. In germline, CDR1 is SGHVS, CDR2 FQNEAQ. This chain's CDR3 is CASSSLAGAYNEQFF. CDR3 DNA (partial): TGTGCCAGCAGCTCACTAGCGGGAGCCTACAATGAG.

Of note for this clone: The sequenced fragment ends 3 residues before the CDR3 boundary, so the rest is inferred from the germline J gene. The rearrangement links TRBV20-1 to TRBJ2-7, with 7 bases that match TRBD2. The length of the CDR3 is 16 residues. The V segment lost 3 bases and the J segment 0 bases; nucleotides outside the gene matches: 11. In germline, CDR1 is DFQATT, CDR2 SNEGSKA (reference sequence). The CDR3 here is CSASGREGKSSYEQYF. The CDR3 DNA, read in part, is TGCAGTGCTAGCGGAAGGGAGGGGAAGAGCTCCTACGAG.

Concerning this clone: The read comes to an end 3 residues before the CDR3 does, leaving the germline J gene to fill in the end. The gene calls are TRBV10-3 and TRBJ2-1; D gene ambiguous. With 3 bases removed from V and 9 bases from J, the gap between germline ends came to 9 bases. This CDR3 comprises 12 residues. Germline V lookup: CDR1 ENHRY, CDR2 SYGVKD. Partial CDR3 DNA: TGTGCCATCAGTGATAACTACGTTGAG. This translates into CAISDNYVE. The CDR3 as a whole reads CAISDNYVEQFF.